These 3 T cell receptor beta chains share one sample of origin, sequenced in a study of blood T cell repertoires in COVID-19. Method: immunoSEQ multiplex PCR; TCRdb's copy keeps in-frame clones and lacks some. The data hold roughly 380,000 clones, with about 90% observed a single time. The specimen sequenced was PBMCs or T cells enriched from blood (not recorded which). The receptors come from a woman aged 25 to 39 who had recovered from COVID-19.

This chain joins TRBV6-6 and TRBJ2-1; TRBD1 is a possible D gene (6 bases). Germline assignment: CDR1 MNHNY and CDR2 SVGAGI (reference sequence). V lost 5 bases and J lost 10, with 15 bases in between. CDR3 length: 13 amino acids. The CDR3 DNA follows: TGTGCCAGCAGTAACCGGGACAACCGAGAGCAGTTCTTC. This sequence encodes CASSNRDNREQFF.

This CDR3 reads CASNLGATNEKLFF. CDR3 nucleotides: TGTGCCAGCAACCTAGGGGCAACTAATGAAAAACTGTTTTTT. The chain employs TRBV6-5 and TRBJ1-4, with D perhaps matching TRBD1 (5 bases). This CDR3 is 14 amino acids long. V lost 7 bases, J lost 0 bases, and 9 bases lay in between. The germline V gene encodes CDR1 MNHEY and CDR2 SVGAGI.

This clone is a singleton in its sample. J is TRBJ1-3 and V is TRBV6-5; D call uncertain. Trimming cost V 3 bases and J 0 bases, with 12 bases left between them. Per germline, CDR1 MNHEY and CDR2 SVGAGI. The CDR3 runs 16 residues. The CDR3 DNA follows: TGTGCCAGCAGTTATTCGAGACTGACCTCTGGAAACACCATATATTTT. This encodes CASSYSRLTSGNTIYF.